The 29 T cell receptor beta chains given below trace back to one sample, sequenced in a study of beta chain features in type 1 diabetes. Sequencing targeted expressed TCRB transcripts, as all isolated RNA had been reverse transcribed. Assay used: immunoSEQ multiplex PCR; TCRdb lists only in-frame clones, some missing. Seen here are about 650,000 clones, 12% observed once, and the top ten hold roughly 0.12%. General study points: Patients with Type 1 diabetes showed moderately but significantly shorter TCRB CDR3s in all four CD4+ subsets.

These receptors' targets are unknown. The sequencing sample was made of naive CD4+ T cells from blood. These TCRs come from a man aged 25-45 years with type 1 diabetes.

This clone was seen only a few times. CDR3 sequence reads: CAWGDDELTDSYTEAFF. CDR3 in DNA: TGTGCCTGGGGCGACGACGAACTCACAGACTCCTACACTGAAGCTTTCTTT. V and J are TRBV30 and TRBJ1-1; D is undetermined. CDR1 GTSNPN and CDR2 SVGIG come from the germline V gene (reference sequence). V was pared by 5 bases and J by 3 bases, with 25 bases between. This CDR3 is 17 amino acids long.

The chain carries TRBV4-1 and TRBJ2-1; D unclear. Germline CDR1 MGHRA, CDR2 YSYEKL. CDR3 length: 13 amino acids. Deletions cut 4 bases from V and 6 bases from J, with 10 bases between. CDR3 sequence reads: CASSRDSSNEQFF. Here the CDR3 DNA reads TGCGCCAGCAGCCGAGATTCGTCCAATGAGCAGTTCTTC.

A note on this clone: Additional DNA sequences in this sample encode the identical CDR3. V usage is TRBV5-1 and J usage is TRBJ2-2; D perhaps matches TRBD2 (6 bases). V lost 0 bases and J 4 bases, leaving 7 bases between the germline ends. This CDR3 region has 14 residues. The germline V gene has CDR1 SGHRS and CDR2 YFSETQ. CDR3 amino acids: CASSLVRGTGELFF. The CDR3 region has the DNA TGCGCCAGCAGCTTGGTGCGGGGCACCGGGGAGCTGTTTTTT.

This clone was seen a handful of times. This rearrangement joins TRBV7-9 to TRBJ2-4; no clear D gene. V was pared by 6 bases and J by 8 bases, with 8 bases between. The V gene's germline CDR1 is SEHNR and CDR2 FQNEAQ (reference sequence). The CDR3 length is 11 residues. As DNA, the CDR3 is TGTGCCAGCAGATCAGGAGACATTCAGTACTTC. Translation gives CASRSGDIQYF.

This clone showed up just a few times. This rearrangement joins TRBV30 to TRBJ2-3; 7 positions match TRBD1. Germline V lookup: CDR1 GTSNPN, CDR2 SVGIG (reference sequence). V was pared by 2 bases and J by 4 bases, with 6 bases of the junction left unmatched. The CDR3 runs 14 residues. The CDR3, as DNA: TGTGCCTGGAGTCTGGGACAGTCGGCAGATACGCAGTATTTT. Translating gives CAWSLGQSADTQYF.

The chain joins TRBV9 to TRBJ2-5, with 10 bases that match TRBD2. The CDR3 sequence is 15 residues long. J was trimmed by 7 bases and V by 4 bases; bases with no gene match: 10. Germline V CDR1 and CDR2: SGDLS, YYNGEE. In DNA, the CDR3 is TGTGCCAGCAGCCCCCGGATCGGGACTAGCGTGACCCAGTACTTC. Translating gives CASSPRIGTSVTQYF.

This clone was detected only a few times. The chain recombines TRBV6-1 with TRBJ1-1, with D uncertain. Germline V gene data show CDR1 as MNHNS and CDR2 as SASEGT. V lost 0 bases to trimming and J lost 4 bases, with 6 bases between them. The CDR3 length is 13 residues. The CDR3 loop is CASSEAGITEAFF. CDR3 sequence (DNA): TGTGCCAGCAGTGAAGCAGGGATCACTGAAGCTTTCTTT.

This clone was observed a handful of times. The V and J genes are TRBV7-2 and TRBJ1-5; TRBD1 might be the D (6 bases). This CDR3 region has 14 residues. Germline CDR1 and CDR2: SGHTA and FQGNSA. The ends were cut back, 5 bases at V and 4 bases at J, with 12 bases in the middle. CDR3 DNA sequence: TGTGCCAGCAGCCCATATACAGGGAATCAGCCCCAGCATTTT. Its translation: CASSPYTGNQPQHF.

This clone was found a few times. This rearrangement joins TRBV6-5 to TRBJ1-2; possibly TRBD1 for D (5 bases). Germline CDR1 is MNHEY and CDR2 is SVGAGI. V dropped 5 bases and J dropped 10 bases, with 17 bases sitting between them. The CDR3 contains 13 residues. CDR3 bases: TGTGCCAGCAGTCCGACCGGGGCCGTCGACTACACCTTC. Its protein product is CASSPTGAVDYTF.

The rearrangement uses TRBV15 and TRBJ1-2; maybe TRBD1 (5 bases). The germline V and J ends were trimmed by 0 bases and 2 bases, with 13 bases remaining between them. CDR1 and CDR2 (germline): LNHNV, YYDKDF (reference sequence). CDR3 length equals 16 residues. Here the CDR3 DNA reads TGTGCCACCAGCAGAGATAAGGGGATTAGGAACTATGGCTACACCTTC. Its protein product is CATSRDKGIRNYGYTF.

This sequence joins TRBV2 and TRBJ1-2, with TRBD1 matching 7 bases. The V segment lost 3 bases and the J segment 4 bases; nucleotides outside the gene matches: 2. The germline gives CDR1 SNHLY, CDR2 FYNNEI. The CDR3 is made up of 13 amino acids. The CDR3: CASSETGPYGYTF. CDR3 DNA: TGTGCCAGCAGTGAGACAGGGCCCTATGGCTACACCTTC. The entire variable domain, with the rest obtained from reference TRBV2 and TRBJ1-2, is as follows: EPEVTQTPSHQVTQMGQEVILRCVPISNHLYFYWYRQILGQKVEFLVSFYNNEISEKSEIFDDQFSVERPDGSNFTLKIRSTKLEDSAMYFCASSETGPYGYTFGSGTRLTVV.

The V call is TRBV10-3, the J call TRBJ1-5; no clear D gene. Germline loops: CDR1 ENHRY, CDR2 SYGVKD. The CDR3 covers 15 residues. The V end lost 4 bases, the J end lost 2 bases, and 12 bases lay between the germline ends. The chain's CDR3 is CAISVGRLGNQPQHF. The CDR3 DNA sequence: TGTGCCATCAGTGTCGGACGTCTGGGCAATCAGCCCCAGCATTTT.

Details on this clone: The same CDR3 can be traced to other DNA sequences in this sample. This chain connects TRBV29-1 to TRBJ1-2; TRBD1 might be the D (6 bases). V lost 4 bases and J lost 0, with 6 bases in between. The germline V gene has CDR1 SQVTM and CDR2 ANQGSEA. The length of the CDR3 is 12 residues. The CDR3 reads CSVAGANYGYTF. Here the CDR3 DNA reads TGCAGCGTTGCAGGGGCTAACTATGGCTACACCTTC.

This clone was counted only a few times. The rearrangement joins TRBV28 to TRBJ1-2; D uncertain. Germline lookup yields CDR1 MDHEN and CDR2 SYDVKM. With 3 bases removed from V and 8 bases from J, the gap between germline ends came to 10 bases. This CDR3 has 12 amino acids. The CDR3 nucleotides are TGTGCCAGCAGTTTTGTGCGAGCGGGCTACACCTTC. As protein: CASSFVRAGYTF.

This clone was found a few times. The CDR3 nucleotides read TGTGCCAGCAGTGTACAGGGGGCTAGGGAGACCCAGTACTTC. Amino acid sequence: CASSVQGARETQYF. The V gene is TRBV2, the J gene TRBJ2-5; 9 bases fit TRBD1. Germline assignment: CDR1 SNHLY and CDR2 FYNNEI. V was clipped by 4 bases and J by 5 bases; unmatched bases: 5. This CDR3 spans 14 amino acids.

The chain employs TRBV11-3 and TRBJ2-1, with D uncertain. Looked up from germline, CDR1 is SGHNT and CDR2 is YENEEA. Trimming removed 1 base at V and 0 bases at J, with 7 bases between. The CDR3 extends over 15 amino acids. CDR3 bases: TGTGCCAGCAGCTTAGCGGAGAGCTCCTACAATGAGCAGTTCTTC. Translated, it gives CASSLAESSYNEQFF.

A few counts support this clone. This chain connects TRBV7-2 to TRBJ2-7; TRBD2 might be the D (6 bases). Germline CDR1 SGHTA, CDR2 FQGNSA. V lost 1 base and J lost 1, with 11 bases in between. The CDR3 contains 15 residues. The CDR3 reads CASSLVRGLSYEQYF. The CDR3 bases are TGTGCCAGCAGCTTAGTGCGGGGACTTTCCTACGAGCAGTACTTC.

As concerns this clone: The sample contains more than one DNA sequence encoding this CDR3. The gene calls are TRBV6-5 and TRBJ2-1; D may match TRBD1 or TRBD2 (6 bases each). V was pared by 0 bases and J by 8 bases, with 8 bases between. The germline V gene has CDR1 MNHEY and CDR2 SVGAGI. The CDR3 is 13 residues long. The CDR3 coding sequence is TGTGCCAGCAGTTACTCGAGGGGGGATGAGCAGTTCTTC. It translates to CASSYSRGDEQFF.

The chain recombines TRBV18 with TRBJ1-1; D unresolved. The CDR3 totals 14 residues. Between the trimmed V and J ends, which lost 0 bases and 4 bases, there was a span of 9 bases. Germline lookup yields CDR1 KGHSH and CDR2 LQKENI. The CDR3, as DNA: TGTGCCAGCTCACCACCGGAAGGGTCCACTGAAGCTTTCTTT. It codes for CASSPPEGSTEAFF.

This sequence joins TRBV28 and TRBJ2-5; 7 nucleotides agree with TRBD1. Germline V gene sequence: CDR1 MDHEN, CDR2 SYDVKM. The CDR3 is 15 residues long. Losses at the gene ends were 2 bases for V and 2 bases for J; bases not matched to a gene: 5. The CDR3 region is CASSLVWDRQETQYF. The CDR3 bases are TGTGCCAGCAGTTTAGTTTGGGACAGACAAGAGACCCAGTACTTC. Using reference TRBV28 and TRBJ2-5 for the parts outside the CDR3, the full variable domain is DVKVTQSSRYLVKRTGEKVFLECVQDMDHENMFWYRQDPGLGLRLIYFSYDVKMKEKGDIPEGYSVSREKKERFSLILESASTNQTSMYLCASSLVWDRQETQYFGPGTRLLVL.

The V and J genes are TRBV10-3 and TRBJ2-3; 9 nucleotides align to TRBD2. Trimming at V came to 0 bases and at J to 2 bases, leaving 3 bases not matched to a gene. This CDR3 is built from 16 residues. Germline V gene data show CDR1 as ENHRY and CDR2 as SYGVKD. This CDR3 is CAISESSGGLTDTQYF. The CDR3, as DNA: TGTGCCATCAGTGAGTCAAGCGGGGGGCTCACAGATACGCAGTATTTT.

Written as DNA, the CDR3 is TGTGCCAGCAGCTGGGACAGGGGGTCCGAGAGAGCCGGGGAGCTGTTTTTT. It yields the protein CASSWDRGSERAGELFF. The chain uses TRBV7-8 and TRBJ2-2; TRBD1 matches 11 bases. Trimming cost V 4 bases and J 6 bases; bases outside gene matches: 10. The germline V gene has CDR1 SGHVS and CDR2 FQNEAQ. There are 17 residues in the CDR3.

This clone has more than one count but fewer than ten. The genes are TRBV7-9 and TRBJ1-6; the D gene is possibly TRBD1 (6 bases). V lost 7 bases and J lost 12, with 22 bases in between. The CDR3 runs 15 residues. Germline CDR1 reads SEHNR; CDR2 reads FQNEAQ (reference sequence). The CDR3 region has the DNA TGTGCCAGCACTATCGGCGGCAGGGGTATTATACCCCTCCACTTT. Protein: CASTIGGRGIIPLHF. Supplemented by reference TRBV7-9 and TRBJ1-6, the full variable domain reads DTGVSQNPRHKITKRGQNVTFRCDPISEHNRLYWYRQTLGQGPEFLTYFQNEAQLEKSRLLSDRFSAERPKGSFSTLEIQRTEQGDSAMYLCASTIGGRGIIPLHFGNGTRLTVT.

This clone was observed a handful of times. The V and J genes are TRBV11-2 and TRBJ2-1, with a tentative D call TRBD2 (6 bases). The CDR3 spans 13 residues. Germline V gene lookup returns CDR1 SGHAT and CDR2 FQNNGV. Trimming took off 4 bases at V and 8 bases at J, with 12 bases between the two ends. The CDR3 is CASSSQGGDEQFF. CDR3 nucleotide sequence: TGTGCCAGCAGCTCCCAGGGCGGGGATGAGCAGTTCTTC.

This clone was observed once. A read error may produce the germline difference seen at one junction end. Other DNA variants within this sample encode the same CDR3. The chain has TRBV7-2 and TRBJ2-7; D is uncertain. The germline V gene encodes CDR1 SGHTA and CDR2 FQGNSA. The CDR3 totals 15 residues. CDR3 region: CASSLSWSDTYEQYF. The CDR3 DNA is TGTGCCAGCAGCTTAAGTTGGAGCGATACCTATGAGCAGTACTTC. Complete variable domain (other parts from reference TRBV7-2 and TRBJ2-7): GAGVSQSPSNKVTEKGKDVELRCDPISGHTALYWYRQSLGQGLEFLIYFQGNSAPDKSGLPSDRFSAERTGGSVSTLTIQRTQQEDSAVYLCASSLSWSDTYEQYFGPGTRLTVT.

CDR3 loop: CASSLGGTSVTDTQYF. CDR3 coding DNA: TGTGCCAGCAGCTTAGGAGGGACTAGCGTCACAGATACGCAGTATTTT. The chain couples TRBV7-6 to TRBJ2-3, with 10 bases aligning to TRBD2. Germline V gene data show CDR1 as SGHVS and CDR2 as FNYEAQ. This CDR3 has 16 residues. Losses at the gene ends were 1 base for V and 2 bases for J; bases not matched to a gene: 3.

This clone was counted a few times. The chain couples TRBV13 to TRBJ2-7, with 9 positions matching TRBD1. Germline CDR1 reads PRHDT; CDR2 reads FYEKMQ (reference sequence). The CDR3 runs 15 residues. V trimming: 5 bases; J trimming: 3 bases; junction bases outside the gene matches: 8. The CDR3 is CASSRRTGDDYEQYF. CDR3 sequence (DNA): TGTGCCAGCAGCCGTCGGACAGGGGACGACTACGAGCAGTACTTC.

The table lists this clone with a few counts. The chain is built from TRBV25-1 and TRBJ2-6, with D possibly TRBD1 on 6 matching bases. Trimming took 8 bases from V and 0 from J, leaving 14 bases between them. The V gene's germline CDR1 is MGHDK and CDR2 SYGVNS. The CDR3 extends over 16 amino acids. The CDR3 region is CASGRDTHSGANVLTF. CDR3 sequence (DNA): TGTGCCAGCGGAAGGGACACCCACTCTGGGGCCAACGTCCTGACTTTC.

With regard to this clone: Other nucleotide sequences in the sample specify the same CDR3. The genes are TRBV5-1 and TRBJ2-1; D is unresolved. Germline V CDR1 and CDR2: SGHRS, YFSETQ. V lost 4 bases and J 0 bases, leaving 8 bases between the germline ends. The CDR3 has 14 amino acids. CDR3 residues: CASSPRSSYNEQFF. CDR3 DNA sequence: TGCGCCAGCAGCCCTAGGAGCTCCTACAATGAGCAGTTCTTC.